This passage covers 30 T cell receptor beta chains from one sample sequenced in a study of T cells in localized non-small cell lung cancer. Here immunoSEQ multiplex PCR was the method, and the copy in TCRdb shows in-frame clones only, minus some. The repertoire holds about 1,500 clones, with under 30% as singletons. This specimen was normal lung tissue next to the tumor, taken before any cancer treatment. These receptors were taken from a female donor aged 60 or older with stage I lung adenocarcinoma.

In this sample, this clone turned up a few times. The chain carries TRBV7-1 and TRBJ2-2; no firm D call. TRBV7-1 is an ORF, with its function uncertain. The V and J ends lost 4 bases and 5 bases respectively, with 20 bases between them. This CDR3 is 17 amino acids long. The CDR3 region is CASSLTNSPGRTGELFF. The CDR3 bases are TGTGCCAGCAGCTTAACGAACTCGCCCGGGCGGACCGGGGAGCTGTTTTTT.

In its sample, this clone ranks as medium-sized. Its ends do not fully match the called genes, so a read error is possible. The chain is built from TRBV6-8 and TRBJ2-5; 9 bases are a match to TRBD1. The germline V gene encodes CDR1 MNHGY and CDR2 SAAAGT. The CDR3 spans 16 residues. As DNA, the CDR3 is TGTGCCATCAGTGTTACTACAGGGGGCAGCCCGGAGACCCAGTACTTC. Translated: CAISVTTGGSPETQYF.

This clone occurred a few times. CDR3 DNA sequence: TGTGCCAGCAGCTTTTCGGGACAGGGGCAAGAGACCCAGTACTTC. This codes for CASSFSGQGQETQYF. The chain recombines TRBV9 with TRBJ2-5; TRBD1 aligns across 10 bases. The CDR3 consists of 15 residues. With V trimmed by 4 bases and J by 2 bases, 5 bases remained unmatched. The V gene's germline CDR1 is SGDLS and CDR2 YYNGEE.

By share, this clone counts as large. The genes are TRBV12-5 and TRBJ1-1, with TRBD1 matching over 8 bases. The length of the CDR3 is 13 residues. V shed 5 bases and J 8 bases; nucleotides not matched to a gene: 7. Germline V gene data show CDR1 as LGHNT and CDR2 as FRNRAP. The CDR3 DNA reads TGTGCTAGTGGTCTGGACAGGGAGTTAGAAGCTTTCTTT. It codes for CASGLDRELEAFF. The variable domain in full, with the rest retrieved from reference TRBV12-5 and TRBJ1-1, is DARVTQTPRHKVTEMGQEVTMRCQPILGHNTVFWYRQTMMQGLELLAYFRNRAPLDDSGMPKDRFSAEMPDATLATLKIQPSEPRDSAVYFCASGLDRELEAFFGQGTRLTVV.

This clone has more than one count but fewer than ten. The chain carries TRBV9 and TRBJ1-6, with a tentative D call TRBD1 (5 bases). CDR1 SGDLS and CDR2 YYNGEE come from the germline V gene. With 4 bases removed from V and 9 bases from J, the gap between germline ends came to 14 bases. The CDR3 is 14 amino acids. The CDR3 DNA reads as TGTGCCAGCAGCCCCGGGGGAATCGCTTCACCCCTCCACTTT. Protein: CASSPGGIASPLHF.

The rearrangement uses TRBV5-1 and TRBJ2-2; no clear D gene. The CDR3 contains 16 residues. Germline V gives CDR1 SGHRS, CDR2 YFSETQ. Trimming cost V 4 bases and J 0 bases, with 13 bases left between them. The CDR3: CASSVSLGTNTGELFF. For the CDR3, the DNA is TGCGCCAGCAGCGTTAGCCTAGGCACGAACACCGGGGAGCTGTTTTTT.

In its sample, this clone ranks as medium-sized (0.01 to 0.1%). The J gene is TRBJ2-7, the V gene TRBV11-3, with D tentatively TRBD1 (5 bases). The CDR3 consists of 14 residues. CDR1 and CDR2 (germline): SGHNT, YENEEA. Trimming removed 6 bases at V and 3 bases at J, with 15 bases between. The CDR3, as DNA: TGTGCCAGCAGTCCTCAATCCAGGGTCTACGAGCAGTACTTC. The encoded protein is CASSPQSRVYEQYF. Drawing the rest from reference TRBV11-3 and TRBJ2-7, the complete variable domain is EAGVVQSPRYKIIEKKQPVAFWCNPISGHNTLYWYLQNLGQGPELLIRYENEEAVDDSQLPKDRFSAERLKGVDSTLKIQPAELGDSAVYLCASSPQSRVYEQYFGPGTRLTVT.

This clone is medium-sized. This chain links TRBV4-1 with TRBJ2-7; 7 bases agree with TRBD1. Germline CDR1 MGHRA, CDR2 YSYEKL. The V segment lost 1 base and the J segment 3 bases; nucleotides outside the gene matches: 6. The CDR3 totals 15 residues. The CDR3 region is CASSQVWGQIYEQYF. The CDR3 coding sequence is TGCGCCAGCAGCCAAGTTTGGGGACAGATCTACGAGCAGTACTTC.

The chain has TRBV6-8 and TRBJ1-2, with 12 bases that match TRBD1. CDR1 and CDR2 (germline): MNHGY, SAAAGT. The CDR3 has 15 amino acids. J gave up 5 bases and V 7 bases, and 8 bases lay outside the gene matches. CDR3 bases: TGTGCCAGCAAAGGGGACAGGGGGCGTTTATATGGCTACACCTTC. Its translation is CASKGDRGRLYGYTF.

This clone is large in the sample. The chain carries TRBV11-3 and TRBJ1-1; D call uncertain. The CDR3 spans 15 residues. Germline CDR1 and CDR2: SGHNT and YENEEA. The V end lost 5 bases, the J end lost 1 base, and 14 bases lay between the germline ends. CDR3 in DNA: TGTGCCAGCAGCCAAGTAGGAGCAGAGAACACTGAAGCTTTCTTT. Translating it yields CASSQVGAENTEAFF.

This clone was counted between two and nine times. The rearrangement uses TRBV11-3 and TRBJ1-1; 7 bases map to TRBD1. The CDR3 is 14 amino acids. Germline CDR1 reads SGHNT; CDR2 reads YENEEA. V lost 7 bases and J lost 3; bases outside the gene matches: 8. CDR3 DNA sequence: TGTGCCAGCACCATGAGGGGGCAGGACACTGAAGCTTTCTTT. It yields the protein CASTMRGQDTEAFF.

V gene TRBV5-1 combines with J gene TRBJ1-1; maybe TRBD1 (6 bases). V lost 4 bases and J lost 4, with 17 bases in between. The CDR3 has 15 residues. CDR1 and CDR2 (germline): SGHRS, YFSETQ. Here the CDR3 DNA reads TGCGCCAGCAGCACGCGGACCGGAGGGGGCACTGAAGCTTTCTTT. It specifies CASSTRTGGGTEAFF.

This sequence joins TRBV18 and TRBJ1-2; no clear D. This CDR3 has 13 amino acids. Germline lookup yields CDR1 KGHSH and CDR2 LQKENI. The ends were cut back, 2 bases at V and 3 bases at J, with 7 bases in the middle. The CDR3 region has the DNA TGTGCCAGCTCACCAAGTCGTGACTATGGCTACACCTTC. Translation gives CASSPSRDYGYTF.

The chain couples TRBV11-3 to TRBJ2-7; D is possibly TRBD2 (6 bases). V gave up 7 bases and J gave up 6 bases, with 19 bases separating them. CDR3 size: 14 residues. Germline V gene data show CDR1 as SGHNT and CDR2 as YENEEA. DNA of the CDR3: TGTGCCAGCAAAATTCAGGACTATTCGGCCGAGCAGTACTTC. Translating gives CASKIQDYSAEQYF.

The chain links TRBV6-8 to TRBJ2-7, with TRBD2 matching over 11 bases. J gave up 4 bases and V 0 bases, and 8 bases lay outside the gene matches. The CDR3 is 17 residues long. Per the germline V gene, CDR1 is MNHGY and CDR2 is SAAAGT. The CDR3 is CASSYSTSSGGRYEQYF. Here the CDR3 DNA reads TGTGCCAGCAGTTACTCGACCTCTAGCGGGGGGAGATACGAGCAGTACTTC.

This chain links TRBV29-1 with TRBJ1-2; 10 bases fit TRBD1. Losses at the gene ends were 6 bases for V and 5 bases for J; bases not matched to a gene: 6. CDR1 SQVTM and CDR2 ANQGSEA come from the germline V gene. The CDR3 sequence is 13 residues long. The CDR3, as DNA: TGCAGCGTAGACCAGGGACAGGGGTATGGCTACACCTTC. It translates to CSVDQGQGYGYTF.

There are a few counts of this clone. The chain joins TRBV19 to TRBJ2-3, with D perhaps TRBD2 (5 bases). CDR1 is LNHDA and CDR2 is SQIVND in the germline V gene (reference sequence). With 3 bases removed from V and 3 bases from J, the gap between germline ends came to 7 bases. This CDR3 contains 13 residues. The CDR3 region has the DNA TGTGCCAGTAGTATGATAGCGACAGATACGCAGTATTTT. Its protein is CASSMIATDTQYF. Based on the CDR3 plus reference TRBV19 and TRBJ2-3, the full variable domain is DGGITQSPKYLFRKEGQNVTLSCEQNLNHDAMYWYRQDPGQGLRLIYYSQIVNDFQKGDIAEGYSVSREKKESFPLTVTSAQKNPTAFYLCASSMIATDTQYFGPGTRLTVL.

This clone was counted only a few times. This CDR3 is CASTRDRNYGYTF. CDR3 DNA: TGTGCCAGCACCCGGGACAGGAACTATGGCTACACCTTC. V usage is TRBV9 and J usage is TRBJ1-2, with 8 nucleotides matching TRBD1. Looked up from germline, CDR1 is SGDLS and CDR2 is YYNGEE. CDR3 length equals 13 residues. J lost 2 bases, V lost 6 bases, and 3 bases had no gene match.

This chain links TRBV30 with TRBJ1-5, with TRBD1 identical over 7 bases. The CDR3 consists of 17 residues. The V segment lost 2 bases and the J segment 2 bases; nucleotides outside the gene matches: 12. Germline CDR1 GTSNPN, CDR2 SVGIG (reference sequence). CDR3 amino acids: CAWSPRQGDGGNQPQHF. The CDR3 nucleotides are TGTGCCTGGAGTCCGCGACAGGGCGATGGTGGCAATCAGCCCCAGCATTTT.

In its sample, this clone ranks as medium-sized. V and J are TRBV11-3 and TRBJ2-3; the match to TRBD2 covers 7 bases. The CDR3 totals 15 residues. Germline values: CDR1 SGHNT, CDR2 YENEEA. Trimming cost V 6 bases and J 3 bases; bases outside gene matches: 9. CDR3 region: CASRVGRSGTDTQYF. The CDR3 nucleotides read TGTGCCAGCAGAGTGGGACGTAGCGGGACAGATACGCAGTATTTT.

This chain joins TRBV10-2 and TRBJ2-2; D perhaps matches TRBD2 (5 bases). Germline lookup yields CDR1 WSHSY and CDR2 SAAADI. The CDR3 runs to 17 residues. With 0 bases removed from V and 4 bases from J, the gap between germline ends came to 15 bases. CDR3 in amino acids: CASSESISAGLTGELFF. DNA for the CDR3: TGCGCCAGCAGTGAGTCGATATCAGCAGGACTCACCGGGGAGCTGTTTTTT.

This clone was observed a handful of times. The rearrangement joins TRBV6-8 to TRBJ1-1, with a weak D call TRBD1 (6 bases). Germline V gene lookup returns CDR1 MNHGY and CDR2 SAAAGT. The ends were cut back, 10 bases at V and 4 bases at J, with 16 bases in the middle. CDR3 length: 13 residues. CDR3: CAIGGGLVTEAFF. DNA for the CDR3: TGTGCCATCGGTGGGGGGCTGGTCACTGAAGCTTTCTTT.

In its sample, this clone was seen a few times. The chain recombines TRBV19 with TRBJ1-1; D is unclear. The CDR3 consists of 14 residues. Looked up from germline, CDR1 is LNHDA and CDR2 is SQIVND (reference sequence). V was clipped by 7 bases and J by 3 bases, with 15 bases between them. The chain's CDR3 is CASNFLSGYTEAFF. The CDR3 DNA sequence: TGTGCCAGTAACTTCCTCTCGGGATACACTGAAGCTTTCTTT.

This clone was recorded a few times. The chain's CDR3 is CATQVGGEGYEQYF. CDR3 bases: TGCGCCACCCAGGTCGGGGGGGAGGGCTACGAGCAGTACTTC. V gene TRBV10-2 combines with J gene TRBJ2-7; 8 bases line up with TRBD2. Trimming removed 10 bases from V and 3 bases from J; junction bases left unmatched: 11. This CDR3 region has 14 residues. CDR1 and CDR2 (germline): WSHSY, SAAADI.

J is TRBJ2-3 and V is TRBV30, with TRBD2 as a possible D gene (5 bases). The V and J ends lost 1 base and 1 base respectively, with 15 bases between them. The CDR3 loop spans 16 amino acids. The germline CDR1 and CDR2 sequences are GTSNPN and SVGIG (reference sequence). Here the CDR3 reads CAWSGAFGVGTDTQYF. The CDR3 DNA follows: TGTGCCTGGAGTGGGGCATTCGGGGTAGGCACAGATACGCAGTATTTT.

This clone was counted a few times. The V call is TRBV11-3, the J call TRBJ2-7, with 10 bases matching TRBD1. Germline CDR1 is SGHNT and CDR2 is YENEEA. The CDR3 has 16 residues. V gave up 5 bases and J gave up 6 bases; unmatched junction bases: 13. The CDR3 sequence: CASSPSQGQGFLEQYF. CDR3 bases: TGTGCCAGCAGCCCCTCCCAGGGACAGGGGTTTCTCGAGCAGTACTTC. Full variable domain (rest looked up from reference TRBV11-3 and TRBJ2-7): EAGVVQSPRYKIIEKKQPVAFWCNPISGHNTLYWYLQNLGQGPELLIRYENEEAVDDSQLPKDRFSAERLKGVDSTLKIQPAELGDSAVYLCASSPSQGQGFLEQYFGPGTRLTVT.

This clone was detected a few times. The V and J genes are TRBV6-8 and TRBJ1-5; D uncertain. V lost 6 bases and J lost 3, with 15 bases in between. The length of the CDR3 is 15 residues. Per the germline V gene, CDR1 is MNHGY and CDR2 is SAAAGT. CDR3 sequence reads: CASSPVGSDNQPQHF. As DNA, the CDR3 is TGTGCCAGCAGCCCAGTGGGGAGCGACAATCAGCCCCAGCATTTT.

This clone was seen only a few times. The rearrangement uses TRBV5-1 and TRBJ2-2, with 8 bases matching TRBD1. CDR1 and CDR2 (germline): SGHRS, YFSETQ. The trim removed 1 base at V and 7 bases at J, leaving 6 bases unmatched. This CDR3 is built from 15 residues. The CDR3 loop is CASSLSGGDIGELFF. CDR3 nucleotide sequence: TGCGCCAGCAGCTTGTCAGGGGGCGATATCGGGGAGCTGTTTTTT.

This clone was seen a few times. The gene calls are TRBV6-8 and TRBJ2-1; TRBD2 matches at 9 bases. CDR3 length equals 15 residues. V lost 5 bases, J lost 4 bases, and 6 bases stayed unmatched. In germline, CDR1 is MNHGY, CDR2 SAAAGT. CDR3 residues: CASSGGLAGYNEQFF. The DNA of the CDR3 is TGTGCCAGCAGTGGGGGCCTAGCGGGATACAATGAGCAGTTCTTC.

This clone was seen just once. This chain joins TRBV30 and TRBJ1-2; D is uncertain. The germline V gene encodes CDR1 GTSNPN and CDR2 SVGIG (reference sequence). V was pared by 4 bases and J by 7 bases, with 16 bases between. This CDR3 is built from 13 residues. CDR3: CAWTGLLRRGYTF. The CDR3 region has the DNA TGTGCCTGGACCGGACTCCTGCGGCGTGGCTACACCTTC. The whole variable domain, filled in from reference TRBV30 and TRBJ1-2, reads SQTIHQWPATLVQPVGSPLSLECTVEGTSNPNLYWYRQAAGRGLQLLFYSVGIGQISSEVPQNLSASRPQDRQFILSSKKLLLSDSGFYLCAWTGLLRRGYTFGSGTRLTVV.